The sample holds a few counts of the clone carrying this T cell receptor beta chain. As yet, its antigen is unknown. The data were taken from a study of T-cell memory formation after mild COVID-19. The study's findings and limits: Balance between CD4 and CD8 was seen in clones contracting day 15 to 85, and a CD4+ lean was seen in later expanders. A subset of responding clones appeared in pre-infection memory, suggesting cross-reactive memory joined.

Constant-segment primers were used for 5'RACE, and the resulting TCR alpha and TCR beta cDNA libraries carried sample barcodes and UMIs. TCRdb re-called the 5' RACE reads through MiXCR, storing one row per CDR3 protein. In the table there are approximately 250,000 distinct CDR3 sequences, over 15% of which are singletons. This CDR3 comprises 13 residues. The V end was cut by 1 base, the J end by 7 bases, with 5 bases between. From germline, CDR1 is LNHNV and CDR2 YYDKDF (reference sequence). The sequenced sample consisted of PBMCs or a T cell subset sorted from them (not recorded which). The receptor was isolated from a young man who had mild COVID-19 (a few samples of this study predate the infection). Cell type and time point are not known. J is TRBJ1-6 and V is TRBV15; D not certain. This CDR3 reads CATSRGVNSPLHF. The CDR3 DNA follows: TGTGCCACCAGCAGAGGAGTCAATTCACCCCTCCACTTT. Full variable domain (missing parts from reference TRBV15 and TRBJ1-6): DAMVIQNPRYQVTQFGKPVTLSCSQTLNHNVMYWYQQKSSQAPKLLFHYYDKDFNNEADTPDNFQSRRPNTSFCFLDIRSPGLGDTAMYLCATSRGVNSPLHFGNGTRLTVT.